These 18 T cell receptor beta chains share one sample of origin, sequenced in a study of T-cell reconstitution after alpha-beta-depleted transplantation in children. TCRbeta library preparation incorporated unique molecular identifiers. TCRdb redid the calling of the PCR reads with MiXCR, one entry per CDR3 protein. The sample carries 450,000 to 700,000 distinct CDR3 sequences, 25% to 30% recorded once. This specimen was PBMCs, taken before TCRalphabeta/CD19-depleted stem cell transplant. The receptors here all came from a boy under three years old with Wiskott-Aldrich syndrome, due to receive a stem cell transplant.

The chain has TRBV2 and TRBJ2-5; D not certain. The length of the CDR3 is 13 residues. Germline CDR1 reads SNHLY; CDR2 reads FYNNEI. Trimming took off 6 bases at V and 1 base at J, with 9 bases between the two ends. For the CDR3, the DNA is TGTGCCAGCAGACCTAAGGCCCAAGAGACCCAGTACTTC. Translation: CASRPKAQETQYF.

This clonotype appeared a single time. The chain's CDR3 is CASSLAGSGRINYEQYF. CDR3 nucleotide sequence: TGTGCCAGCAGCTTAGCGGGGAGCGGGAGAATAAACTACGAGCAGTACTTC. The gene calls are TRBV11-1 and TRBJ2-7; the match to TRBD2 covers 8 bases. V gave up 0 bases and J gave up 3 bases; unmatched junction bases: 10. Germline V CDR1 and CDR2: SGHAT, FQDESV (reference sequence). This CDR3 has 17 amino acids.

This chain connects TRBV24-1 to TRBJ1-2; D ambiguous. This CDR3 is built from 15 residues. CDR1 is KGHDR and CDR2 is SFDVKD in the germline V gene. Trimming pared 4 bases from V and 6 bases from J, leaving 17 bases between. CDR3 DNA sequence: TGTGCCACCAGTGAAAGGTTTGGTTCCATCGATGGCTACACCTTC. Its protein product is CATSERFGSIDGYTF.

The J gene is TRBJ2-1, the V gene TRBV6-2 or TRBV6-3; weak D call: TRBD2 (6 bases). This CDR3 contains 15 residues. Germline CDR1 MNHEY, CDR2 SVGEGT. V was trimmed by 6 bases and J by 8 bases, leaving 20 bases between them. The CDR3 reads CASSLNRLDFDEQFF. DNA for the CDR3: TGTGCCAGCAGCCTAAATCGACTAGACTTCGATGAGCAGTTCTTC.

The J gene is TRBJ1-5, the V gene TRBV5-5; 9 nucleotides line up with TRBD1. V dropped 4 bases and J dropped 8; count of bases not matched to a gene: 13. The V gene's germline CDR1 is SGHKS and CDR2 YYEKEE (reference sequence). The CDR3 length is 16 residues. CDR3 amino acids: CASSLGGQGMSEPQHF. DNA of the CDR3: TGTGCCAGCAGCCTCGGGGGACAGGGAATGTCGGAGCCCCAGCATTTT.

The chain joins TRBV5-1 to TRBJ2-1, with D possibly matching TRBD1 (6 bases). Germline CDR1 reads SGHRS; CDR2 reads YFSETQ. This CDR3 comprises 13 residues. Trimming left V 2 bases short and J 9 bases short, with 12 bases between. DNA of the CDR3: TGCGCCAGCAGCTTCGGCAGGGGAATTGAGCAGTTCTTC. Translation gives CASSFGRGIEQFF. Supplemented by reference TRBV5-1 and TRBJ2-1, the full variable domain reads KAGVTQTPRYLIKTRGQQVTLSCSPISGHRSVSWYQQTPGQGLQFLFEYFSETQRNKGNFPGRFSGRQFSNSRSEMNVSTLELGDSALYLCASSFGRGIEQFFGPGTRLTVL.

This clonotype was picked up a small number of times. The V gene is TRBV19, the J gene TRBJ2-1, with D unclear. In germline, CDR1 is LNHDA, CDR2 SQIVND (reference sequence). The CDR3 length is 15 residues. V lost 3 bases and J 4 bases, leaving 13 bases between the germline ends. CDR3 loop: CASSMRASSYNEQFF. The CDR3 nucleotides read TGTGCCAGTAGTATGCGAGCTTCGTCTTACAATGAGCAGTTCTTC.

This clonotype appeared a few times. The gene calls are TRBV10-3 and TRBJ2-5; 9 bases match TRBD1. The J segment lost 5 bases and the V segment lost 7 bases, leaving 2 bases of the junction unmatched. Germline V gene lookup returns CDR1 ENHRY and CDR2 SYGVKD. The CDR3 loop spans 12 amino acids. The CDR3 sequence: CAIKGQGETQYF. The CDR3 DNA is TGTGCCATCAAAGGACAGGGGGAGACCCAGTACTTC.

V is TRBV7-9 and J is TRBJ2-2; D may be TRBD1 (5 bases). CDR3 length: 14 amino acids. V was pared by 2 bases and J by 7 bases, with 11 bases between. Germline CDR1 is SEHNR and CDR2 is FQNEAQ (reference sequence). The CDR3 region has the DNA TGTGCCAGCAGCTTACGCAGGGTGAACGGGGAGCTGTTTTTT. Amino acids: CASSLRRVNGELFF. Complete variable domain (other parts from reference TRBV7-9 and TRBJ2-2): DTGVSQNPRHKITKRGQNVTFRCDPISEHNRLYWYRQTLGQGPEFLTYFQNEAQLEKSRLLSDRFSAERPKGSFSTLEIQRTEQGDSAMYLCASSLRRVNGELFFGEGSRLTVL.

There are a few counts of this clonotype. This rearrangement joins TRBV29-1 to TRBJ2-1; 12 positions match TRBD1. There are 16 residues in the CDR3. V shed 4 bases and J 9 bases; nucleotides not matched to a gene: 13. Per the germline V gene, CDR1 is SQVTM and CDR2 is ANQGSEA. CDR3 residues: CSVVGSRDRGPIEQFF. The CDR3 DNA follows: TGCAGCGTTGTAGGTAGCCGGGACAGGGGGCCGATTGAGCAGTTCTTC.

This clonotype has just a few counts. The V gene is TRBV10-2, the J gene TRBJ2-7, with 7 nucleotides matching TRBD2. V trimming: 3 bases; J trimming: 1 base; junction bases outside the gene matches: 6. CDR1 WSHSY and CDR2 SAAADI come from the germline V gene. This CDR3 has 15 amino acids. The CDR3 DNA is TGCGCCAGCAGTGACATACTAGCGCAGTCCTACGAGCAGTACTTC. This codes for CASSDILAQSYEQYF.

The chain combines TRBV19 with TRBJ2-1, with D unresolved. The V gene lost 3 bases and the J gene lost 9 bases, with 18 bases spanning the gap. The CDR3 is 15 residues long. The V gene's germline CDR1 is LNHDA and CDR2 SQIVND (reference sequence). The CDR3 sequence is CASSIRVQFSPEQFF. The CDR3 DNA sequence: TGTGCCAGTAGTATCCGTGTTCAGTTTTCACCTGAGCAGTTCTTC.

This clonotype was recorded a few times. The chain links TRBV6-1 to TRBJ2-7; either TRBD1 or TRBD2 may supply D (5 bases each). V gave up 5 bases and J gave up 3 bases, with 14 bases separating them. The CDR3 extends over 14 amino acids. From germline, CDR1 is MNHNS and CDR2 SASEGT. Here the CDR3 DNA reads TGTGCCAGCAGTCCCTTTAGGGGAGACTACGAGCAGTACTTC. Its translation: CASSPFRGDYEQYF.

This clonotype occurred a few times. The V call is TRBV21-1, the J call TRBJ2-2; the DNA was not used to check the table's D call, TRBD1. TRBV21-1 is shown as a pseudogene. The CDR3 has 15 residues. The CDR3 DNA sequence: TGTGCCAGCAGCGATCGGACAGTGAACACCGGGGAGCTGTTTTTT. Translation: CASSDRTVNTGELFF.

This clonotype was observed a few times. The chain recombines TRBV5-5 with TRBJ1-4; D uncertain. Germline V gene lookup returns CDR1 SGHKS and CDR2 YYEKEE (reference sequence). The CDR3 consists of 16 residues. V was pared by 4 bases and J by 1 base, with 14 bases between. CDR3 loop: CASSTRPVGTNEKLFF. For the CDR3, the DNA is TGTGCCAGCAGCACCAGACCCGTAGGAACTAATGAAAAACTGTTTTTT.

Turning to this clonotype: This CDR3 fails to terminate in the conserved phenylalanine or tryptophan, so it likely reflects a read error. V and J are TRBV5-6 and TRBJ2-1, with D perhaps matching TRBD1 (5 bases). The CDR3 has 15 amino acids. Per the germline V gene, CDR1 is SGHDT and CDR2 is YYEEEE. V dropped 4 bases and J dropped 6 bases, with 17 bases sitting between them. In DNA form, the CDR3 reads TGTGCCAGCAGCCCCCTTGGGGCCACCTCCAATGAGCAGTTCTTA. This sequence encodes CASSPLGATSNEQFL.

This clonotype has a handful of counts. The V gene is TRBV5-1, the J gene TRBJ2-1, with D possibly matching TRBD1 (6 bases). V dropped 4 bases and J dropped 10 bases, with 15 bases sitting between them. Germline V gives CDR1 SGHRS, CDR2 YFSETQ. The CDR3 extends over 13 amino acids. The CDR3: CASSGTGLAEQFF. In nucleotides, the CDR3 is TGCGCCAGCAGCGGAACAGGGCTCGCGGAGCAGTTCTTC.

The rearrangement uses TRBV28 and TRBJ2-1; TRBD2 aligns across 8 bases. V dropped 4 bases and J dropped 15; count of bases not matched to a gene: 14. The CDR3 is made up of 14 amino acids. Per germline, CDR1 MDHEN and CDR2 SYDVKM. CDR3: CASSSSVGGRMRFF. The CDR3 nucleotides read TGTGCCAGCAGTTCGAGTGTCGGCGGGAGGATGAGGTTCTTC.